A selection of T cell receptor beta chains follows, all from one sample in a study of T cells after yellow fever vaccination. TCRdb reprocessed the 5' RACE reads via MiXCR and lists one record per CDR3 protein. The table includes fewer than 500,000 distinct CDR3 sequences, around a sixth detected once. The sequencing used PBMCs, collected before the yellow fever booster vaccination. These receptors all stem from a man between 18 and 29 years old who received the YFV17D yellow fever vaccine. Each CDR3 is given with its conserved first and last residue. The order of the fields is J gene, clone size, V gene, CDR3 protein. Clone size is stated in some rows and not others, as once, few, many or a class when expanded.

>TRBJ1-1|few|TRBV14
CASSQEAQLEAFF
>TRBJ2-3|few|TRBV5-1
CASSLGRGGGADTQYF
>TRBJ1-1|many|TRBV2
CACQSIGADTEAFF
>TRBJ2-3|few|TRBV6-5
CASRESHSHTDTQYF
>TRBJ2-1|-|TRBV5-6
CASSLMGRVTPNEQFF
>TRBJ2-1|-|TRBV10-3
CAIRTGLAGANEQFF
>TRBJ1-6|many|TRBV11-2
CASRMRASPLHF
>TRBJ2-1|-|TRBV6-2/TRBV6-3
CASSYHWGGEQFF
>TRBJ1-5|-|TRBV4-1
CASSQPRDRKVSNQPQHF
>TRBJ2-1|-|TRBV29-1
CSVSAGDYNEQFF
>TRBJ1-5|few|TRBV6-4
CASSVLGHTDRSNQPQHF
>TRBJ1-2|many|TRBV29-1
CSVPGLGYTF
>TRBJ2-3|-|TRBV19
CASSGQGGAADTQYF
>TRBJ1-4|-|TRBV5-1
CASSYDGQNEKLFF
>TRBJ2-3|-|TRBV12-3/TRBV12-4
CASSLVQGLTDTQYF
>TRBJ2-5|-|TRBV4-1
CASSPWGAQETQYF
>TRBJ2-3|-|TRBV7-3
CASSLKWSDTQYF
>TRBJ1-4|-|TRBV7-8
CASSSGTGRKLFF
>TRBJ2-5|-|TRBV4-1
CASSQAGGVSRVETQYF
>TRBJ2-1|many|TRBV12-3/TRBV12-4
CASSARTSGNEQFF
>TRBJ2-7|-|TRBV3-1
CASSPRPGTGSYEQYF
>TRBJ1-4|-|TRBV9
CASSAGQMKEKLFF
>TRBJ2-7|-|TRBV5-1
CASSTRDPNYEQYF
>TRBJ1-3|few|TRBV4-3
CASSPLGLGGTIYF
>TRBJ2-3|-|TRBV7-6
CASSGAVADTQYF
>TRBJ2-3|-|TRBV7-9
CASTHLAGSTDTQYF
>TRBJ2-2|few|TRBV7-6
CASSTAGGTGELFF
>TRBJ2-4|-|TRBV6-5
CASGLGAGQGQNIQYF
>TRBJ2-3|-|TRBV24-1
CATSGRTVATQYF
>TRBJ2-5|few|TRBV7-2
CASSLSPGQGAGETQYF
>TRBJ2-3|-|TRBV7-2
CASSLASNSITDTQYF
>TRBJ2-2|few|TRBV29-1
CSVGAENTGELFF
>TRBJ1-4|many|TRBV5-1
CASSLQATNEKLFF
>TRBJ2-3|few|TRBV10-2
CASSSSGTSTQYF
>TRBJ2-5|-|TRBV5-4
CASSQTSGQETQYF
>TRBJ2-6|few|TRBV29-1
CSVEDPVAAGANVLTF
>TRBJ1-5|few|TRBV5-1
CASSLDDSNQPQHF
>TRBJ2-3|-|TRBV15
CATSRGQTQGDTQYF
>TRBJ2-3|few|TRBV6-4
CASSESRAADTQYF
>TRBJ1-5|-|TRBV4-3
CASSQDVGPRLPQHF
>TRBJ1-2|-|TRBV4-3
CASSQVLDSGSYGYTF
>TRBJ2-3|few|TRBV7-7
CASSQTGVEDTQYF
>TRBJ1-1|-|TRBV30
CAWSWRTLNTEAFF
>TRBJ1-4|many|TRBV6-5
CASSLGFQVGEKLFF
>TRBJ1-1|-|TRBV7-2
CASSARQGGNTEAFF
>TRBJ1-2|many|TRBV20-1
CSAAGTSYGYTF
>TRBJ2-5|-|TRBV19
CASSMVAGGTETQYF
>TRBJ2-4|-|TRBV12-3/TRBV12-4
CASSLRGPAKNIQYF
>TRBJ2-3|-|TRBV10-1
CASSDPREGTGTDTQYF
>TRBJ2-3|few|TRBV11-2
CASSLEGYDTQYF
>TRBJ2-7|many|TRBV10-2
CASMPTALEQYF
>TRBJ2-3|-|TRBV20-1
CSASIGLATDTQYF
>TRBJ2-6|-|TRBV7-8
CASSLAEVPVSGANVLTF
>TRBJ2-2|-|TRBV5-1
CASSLQFPEPNTGELFF